The rows below give T cell receptor beta chains drawn from one sample of a study of cytomegalovirus exposure and HLA in healthy donors. Using immunoSEQ multiplex PCR, the repertoire was profiled, and TCRdb retains in-frame clones only, with some absent. The repertoire consists of over 150,000 clones, with roughly 76% occurring once and the leading ten covering about 2%. Input material: PBMCs. These TCRs come from a human donor in good health. Each CDR3 is given with its conserved first and last residue. Each record gives: D gene, V gene, clone size, J gene, CDR3 protein, CDR3 DNA. A D gene is named only where the DNA matches it firmly. The listing skips clone size in some rows; elsewhere it reads once, few, many or a size class.

d_call: TRBD1
v_call: TRBV5-1
clone_size: -
j_call: TRBJ1-4
cdr3_aa: CASSLDRGRDEKLFF
cdr3_nt: TGCGCCAGCAGCTTGGACAGGGGAAGAGATGAAAAACTGTTTTTT

d_call: -
v_call: TRBV25-1
clone_size: -
j_call: TRBJ1-2
cdr3_aa: CASSGPGQGGYTF
cdr3_nt: TGTGCCAGCAGTGGACCGGGTCAGGGGGGCTACACCTTC

d_call: TRBD1
v_call: TRBV5-4
clone_size: -
j_call: TRBJ2-7
cdr3_aa: CASSPEGQLPYEQYF
cdr3_nt: TGTGCCAGCAGCCCCGAGGGACAGCTACCCTACGAGCAGTACTTC

d_call: -
v_call: TRBV5-6
clone_size: -
j_call: TRBJ1-5
cdr3_aa: CASNVGGNQPQHF
cdr3_nt: TGTGCCAGCAATGTCGGGGGCAATCAGCCCCAGCATTTT

d_call: TRBD1
v_call: TRBV4-2
clone_size: -
j_call: TRBJ2-1
cdr3_aa: CASSPGQGPYNEQFF
cdr3_nt: TGTGCCAGCAGCCCGGGACAGGGGCCCTACAATGAGCAGTTCTTC

d_call: -
v_call: TRBV6-1
clone_size: -
j_call: TRBJ2-7
cdr3_aa: CASSEGGSYEQYF
cdr3_nt: TGTGCCAGCAGTGAAGGAGGTTCCTACGAGCAGTACTTC

d_call: -
v_call: TRBV5-5
clone_size: -
j_call: TRBJ1-1
cdr3_aa: CASSLARGEYTEAFF
cdr3_nt: TGTGCCAGCAGCTTGGCCCGGGGGGAATACACTGAAGCTTTCTTT

d_call: TRBD1
v_call: TRBV9
clone_size: -
j_call: TRBJ1-1
cdr3_aa: CASRQTGANTEAFF
cdr3_nt: TGTGCCAGCAGACAAACAGGGGCGAACACTGAAGCTTTCTTT

d_call: TRBD1
v_call: TRBV25-1
clone_size: few
j_call: TRBJ2-7
cdr3_aa: CASIMGQDPYEQYF
cdr3_nt: TGTGCCAGCATAATGGGACAGGATCCCTACGAGCAGTACTTC

d_call: TRBD2
v_call: TRBV13
clone_size: -
j_call: TRBJ2-1
cdr3_aa: CASSTPSGGTYNEQFF
cdr3_nt: TGTGCCAGCAGCACGCCTAGCGGGGGGACCTACAATGAGCAGTTCTTC

d_call: TRBD2
v_call: TRBV5-4
clone_size: -
j_call: TRBJ2-7
cdr3_aa: CASSLEGLAGDEQYF
cdr3_nt: TGTGCCAGCAGCTTGGAGGGACTAGCGGGGGACGAGCAGTACTTC

d_call: -
v_call: TRBV7-2
clone_size: -
j_call: TRBJ2-1
cdr3_aa: CASSLEVPRQFF
cdr3_nt: TGTGCCAGCAGCTTAGAAGTTCCGAGGCAGTTCTTC

d_call: TRBD2
v_call: TRBV7-2
clone_size: -
j_call: TRBJ2-3
cdr3_aa: CASSLGLAGGLTDTQYF
cdr3_nt: TGTGCCAGCAGCTTAGGGCTAGCGGGGGGCCTCACAGATACGCAGTATTTT

d_call: TRBD1
v_call: TRBV12-5
clone_size: -
j_call: TRBJ2-3
cdr3_aa: CASAHGQGLRADTQYF
cdr3_nt: TGTGCTAGTGCCCACGGACAGGGGCTACGGGCAGATACGCAGTATTTT

d_call: TRBD1
v_call: TRBV6-1
clone_size: few
j_call: TRBJ1-2
cdr3_aa: CASSEGQFGYTF
cdr3_nt: TGTGCCAGCAGTGAGGGACAGTTCGGCTACACCTTC

d_call: -
v_call: TRBV6-1
clone_size: -
j_call: TRBJ1-2
cdr3_aa: CASYTVAFNYGYTF
cdr3_nt: TGTGCCAGTTATACCGTGGCATTTAACTATGGCTACACCTTC

d_call: TRBD2
v_call: TRBV13
clone_size: -
j_call: TRBJ2-5
cdr3_aa: CASSLSGLAGMSQYF
cdr3_nt: TGTGCCAGCAGCTTAAGTGGACTAGCGGGGATGTCCCAGTACTTC

d_call: -
v_call: TRBV11-2
clone_size: -
j_call: TRBJ2-3
cdr3_aa: CASSRGSTDTQYF
cdr3_nt: TGTGCCAGCTCCCGGGGGTCCACAGATACGCAGTATTTT

d_call: -
v_call: TRBV5-4
clone_size: -
j_call: TRBJ1-1
cdr3_aa: CASSLNSLVGDTEAFF
cdr3_nt: TGTGCCAGCAGCCTCAATTCATTGGTAGGGGACACTGAAGCTTTCTTT

d_call: -
v_call: TRBV7-9
clone_size: -
j_call: TRBJ2-4
cdr3_aa: CASSFSNGAGNIQYF
cdr3_nt: TGTGCCAGCAGCTTTTCAAATGGAGCGGGAAACATTCAGTACTTC

d_call: -
v_call: TRBV21-1
clone_size: -
j_call: TRBJ2-7
cdr3_aa: CASRRGYEQYF
cdr3_nt: TGTGCCAGCAGGCGGGGGTACGAGCAGTACTTC

d_call: TRBD1
v_call: TRBV27
clone_size: -
j_call: TRBJ1-1
cdr3_aa: CASFSPGQGSEAFF
cdr3_nt: TGTGCCAGCTTTTCGCCGGGACAGGGGAGTGAAGCTTTCTTT

d_call: -
v_call: TRBV5-1
clone_size: -
j_call: TRBJ1-2
cdr3_aa: CASSLDGGDLPGYTF
cdr3_nt: TGCGCCAGCAGCTTGGATGGGGGCGATTTGCCCGGCTACACCTTC

d_call: TRBD2
v_call: TRBV6-4
clone_size: -
j_call: TRBJ2-1
cdr3_aa: CASSDLRRAGGRRNEQFF
cdr3_nt: TGTGCCAGCAGTGACCTTCGTCGAGCGGGGGGTCGACGGAATGAGCAGTTCTTC

d_call: -
v_call: TRBV7-2
clone_size: -
j_call: TRBJ1-1
cdr3_aa: CASSMTAENTEAFF
cdr3_nt: TGTGCCAGCAGCATGACAGCAGAGAACACTGAAGCTTTCTTT

d_call: -
v_call: TRBV7-9
clone_size: -
j_call: TRBJ1-1
cdr3_aa: CASSAQGKNTEAFF
cdr3_nt: TGTGCCAGCAGCGCGCAGGGGAAGAACACTGAAGCTTTCTTT

d_call: TRBD1
v_call: TRBV6-6
clone_size: -
j_call: TRBJ2-3
cdr3_aa: CASSWGGTGTDTQYF
cdr3_nt: TGTGCCAGCAGTTGGGGCGGGACAGGGACAGATACGCAGTATTTT

d_call: TRBD1
v_call: TRBV6-6
clone_size: -
j_call: TRBJ2-7
cdr3_aa: CASSPRQGAYEQYF
cdr3_nt: TGTGCCAGCAGCCCCAGACAGGGGGCCTACGAGCAGTACTTC

d_call: TRBD2
v_call: TRBV4-3
clone_size: -
j_call: TRBJ2-3
cdr3_aa: CASSQVYRRGGTDTQYF
cdr3_nt: TGCGCCAGCAGCCAAGTCTATCGTCGGGGGGGGACAGATACGCAGTATTTT

d_call: -
v_call: TRBV11-3
clone_size: few
j_call: TRBJ1-3
cdr3_aa: CASSLAGGISGNTIYF
cdr3_nt: TGTGCCAGCAGCTTAGCCGGCGGGATCTCTGGAAACACCATATATTTT

d_call: TRBD1
v_call: TRBV13
clone_size: -
j_call: TRBJ2-1
cdr3_aa: CASSLQGYEQFF
cdr3_nt: TGTGCCAGCAGCCTACAGGGGTATGAGCAGTTCTTC

d_call: -
v_call: TRBV2
clone_size: -
j_call: TRBJ2-5
cdr3_aa: CASSEVRLQYF
cdr3_nt: TGTGCCAGCAGTGAAGTCAGATTGCAGTACTTC

d_call: -
v_call: TRBV2
clone_size: once
j_call: TRBJ2-7
cdr3_aa: CASSEANDRGLGDEQYF
cdr3_nt: TGTGCCAGCAGTGAAGCAAATGACCGGGGTCTAGGAGACGAGCAGTACTTC

d_call: -
v_call: TRBV5-6
clone_size: -
j_call: TRBJ1-2
cdr3_aa: CASSLGEGSYGYTF
cdr3_nt: TGTGCCAGCAGCTTGGGGGAGGGTAGCTATGGCTACACCTTC

d_call: TRBD1
v_call: TRBV5-1
clone_size: -
j_call: TRBJ2-7
cdr3_aa: CASSLGTGIYEQYF
cdr3_nt: TGCGCCAGCAGCCTAGGGACAGGGATCTACGAGCAGTACTTC

d_call: -
v_call: TRBV13
clone_size: -
j_call: TRBJ2-3
cdr3_aa: CASVLIGTDTQYF
cdr3_nt: TGTGCCAGCGTACTGATAGGCACAGATACGCAGTATTTT

d_call: TRBD2
v_call: TRBV7-3
clone_size: -
j_call: TRBJ2-3
cdr3_aa: CASSNLAGNTDTQYF
cdr3_nt: TGTGCCAGCAGTAATCTAGCGGGAAACACAGATACGCAGTATTTT

d_call: TRBD2
v_call: TRBV2
clone_size: once
j_call: TRBJ2-7
cdr3_aa: CASSEGLGGYEQYF
cdr3_nt: TGTGCCAGCAGTGAAGGCCTGGGGGGGTACGAGCAGTACTTC

d_call: -
v_call: TRBV5-1
clone_size: -
j_call: TRBJ2-3
cdr3_aa: CASSLGGLTDTQYF
cdr3_nt: TGCGCCAGCAGCTTGGGGGGCCTCACAGATACGCAGTATTTT

d_call: -
v_call: TRBV6-5
clone_size: -
j_call: TRBJ1-2
cdr3_aa: CASSKGTLDYGYTF
cdr3_nt: TGTGCCAGCAGCAAAGGGACACTAGACTATGGCTACACCTTC

d_call: TRBD1
v_call: TRBV5-4
clone_size: -
j_call: TRBJ2-7
cdr3_aa: CASSLEQGAYEQYF
cdr3_nt: TGTGCCAGCAGCTTGGAGCAGGGGGCCTACGAGCAGTACTTC

d_call: -
v_call: TRBV4-1
clone_size: -
j_call: TRBJ2-5
cdr3_aa: CASSQPRILGGQETQYF
cdr3_nt: TGCGCCAGCAGCCAACCCCGTATTCTCGGCGGACAAGAGACCCAGTACTTC

d_call: -
v_call: TRBV5-5
clone_size: -
j_call: TRBJ2-5
cdr3_aa: CASSLGRGETQYF
cdr3_nt: TGTGCCAGCAGCTTGGGTCGGGGAGAGACCCAGTACTTC

d_call: TRBD1
v_call: TRBV4-3
clone_size: -
j_call: TRBJ2-3
cdr3_aa: CASSQDEGALVVATQYF
cdr3_nt: TGCGCCAGCAGCCAAGATGAGGGGGCGCTAGTTGTCGCTACGCAGTATTTT

d_call: -
v_call: TRBV10-3
clone_size: -
j_call: TRBJ2-5
cdr3_aa: CAIRGGASAQETQYF
cdr3_nt: TGTGCCATCAGAGGGGGGGCGTCTGCCCAAGAGACCCAGTACTTC

d_call: TRBD1
v_call: TRBV6-5
clone_size: -
j_call: TRBJ2-7
cdr3_aa: CASSYTGQGHHEQYF
cdr3_nt: TGTGCCAGCAGTTACACGGGACAGGGTCATCACGAGCAGTACTTC

d_call: -
v_call: TRBV27
clone_size: -
j_call: TRBJ1-1
cdr3_aa: CASSLSGPNTEAFF
cdr3_nt: TGTGCCAGCAGTTTATCGGGGCCGAACACTGAAGCTTTCTTT

d_call: -
v_call: TRBV4-2
clone_size: -
j_call: TRBJ1-4
cdr3_aa: CASSQDQAGKLFF
cdr3_nt: TGTGCCAGCAGCCAAGACCAAGCTGGAAAACTGTTTTTT

d_call: -
v_call: TRBV5-5
clone_size: -
j_call: TRBJ2-5
cdr3_aa: CASSLLSGADTQYF
cdr3_nt: TGTGCCAGCAGCTTGTTGTCAGGGGCGGATACCCAGTACTTC

d_call: TRBD2
v_call: TRBV5-1
clone_size: -
j_call: TRBJ2-1
cdr3_aa: CASSLERLAGVNEQFF
cdr3_nt: TGCGCCAGCAGCTTGGAAAGACTAGCGGGGGTCAATGAGCAGTTCTTC

d_call: -
v_call: TRBV18
clone_size: -
j_call: TRBJ2-1
cdr3_aa: CASSPMEGYYNEQFF
cdr3_nt: TGTGCCAGCTCTCCTATGGAGGGATACTACAATGAGCAGTTCTTC

d_call: TRBD1
v_call: TRBV12-5
clone_size: -
j_call: TRBJ2-5
cdr3_aa: CASGSQGAETQYF
cdr3_nt: TGTGCTAGTGGTTCACAGGGGGCAGAGACCCAGTACTTC

d_call: -
v_call: TRBV6-1
clone_size: -
j_call: TRBJ2-7
cdr3_aa: CASSEEDRMGIMDYEQYF
cdr3_nt: TGTGCCAGCAGTGAAGAGGACAGAATGGGTATCATGGACTACGAGCAGTACTTC

d_call: TRBD2
v_call: TRBV9
clone_size: -
j_call: TRBJ2-5
cdr3_aa: CASSAAWGGLETQYF
cdr3_nt: TGTGCCAGCAGCGCGGCGTGGGGGGGTCTGGAGACCCAGTACTTC